This passage covers 31 T cell receptor beta chains from one sample sequenced in a study of neurological immune-mediated disorders. TCRdb processed the 5' RACE reads anew with MiXCR; each CDR3 protein has one entry. The table includes under 90,000 distinct CDR3 sequences, roughly 10% detected once. Sample: PBMCs. All receptors come from a man aged 50-60 years in good health.

This clonotype came up many times. Written as DNA, the CDR3 is TGTGCCAGCAGCCCGACAGGGGGAAACACCATATATTTT. Encoded protein: CASSPTGGNTIYF. The chain recombines TRBV12-3 or TRBV12-4 with TRBJ1-3; TRBD1 aligns across 7 bases. The CDR3 contains 13 residues. V lost 6 bases and J lost 4; bases outside the gene matches: 3.

The chain has TRBV7-6 and TRBJ2-5; 12 bases map to TRBD1. Germline V gene sequence: CDR1 SGHVS, CDR2 FNYEAQ. The J segment lost 4 bases and the V segment lost 4 bases, leaving 1 base of the junction unmatched. There are 14 residues in the CDR3. CDR3 region: CASSWGQGAETQYF. CDR3 bases: TGTGCCAGCAGCTGGGGACAGGGGGCAGAGACCCAGTACTTC.

This clonotype was observed many times. This chain connects TRBV7-9 to TRBJ1-2; the match to TRBD1 covers 7 bases. Germline loops: CDR1 SEHNR, CDR2 FQNEAQ (reference sequence). With V trimmed by 1 base and J by 2 bases, 4 bases remained unmatched. The CDR3 sequence is 15 residues long. CDR3 sequence: CASSLGQGHNYGYTF. CDR3 nucleotide sequence: TGTGCCAGCAGCTTAGGACAGGGACACAACTATGGCTACACCTTC.

The chain combines TRBV7-9 with TRBJ1-3, with D uncertain. Germline V gene lookup returns CDR1 SEHNR and CDR2 FQNEAQ (reference sequence). Trimming shortened V by 1 base and J by 0 bases, and 10 bases separated the two germline ends. This CDR3 is built from 16 residues. CDR3 protein: CASSLVVGGSGNTIYF. CDR3 bases: TGTGCCAGCAGCTTAGTGGTCGGCGGCTCTGGAAACACCATATATTTT.

This clonotype was observed many times. V and J are TRBV6-2 or TRBV6-3 and TRBJ2-7; possible D gene TRBD2, 6 bases. The CDR3 length is 16 residues. Per the germline V gene, CDR1 is MNHEY and CDR2 is SVGEGT. V was cut by 6 bases and J by 3 bases, with 21 bases left in between. CDR3 region: CASSPLGPGRYYEQYF. DNA of the CDR3: TGTGCCAGCAGCCCTCTGGGCCCTGGGAGGTACTACGAGCAGTACTTC.

This clonotype was seen ten or more times. The V and J genes are TRBV5-1 and TRBJ2-6; 15 nucleotides line up with TRBD2. The CDR3 extends over 20 amino acids. Germline V gene lookup returns CDR1 SGHRS and CDR2 YFSETQ. Trimming cost V 4 bases and J 0 bases; bases outside gene matches: 8. The CDR3 nucleotides are TGCGCCAGCAGCCCCGGGACTAGCGGGGGGCCGGGCTCTGGGGCCAACGTCCTGACTTTC. This gives the protein CASSPGTSGGPGSGANVLTF.

This clonotype was picked up many times. The chain joins TRBV20-1 to TRBJ2-2; tentatively, D is TRBD2 (6 bases). The CDR3 sequence is 14 residues long. CDR1 DFQATT and CDR2 SNEGSKA come from the germline V gene (reference sequence). V lost 2 bases to trimming and J lost 2 bases, with 9 bases between them. The chain's CDR3 is CSARIGGNTGELFF. The CDR3 region has the DNA TGCAGTGCTAGAATCGGGGGTAACACCGGGGAGCTGTTTTTT.

V usage is TRBV5-5 and J usage is TRBJ2-7, with 7 bases lining up with TRBD1. The CDR3 has 17 amino acids. Germline V gene lookup returns CDR1 SGHKS and CDR2 YYEKEE (reference sequence). CDR3 nucleotides: TGTTTCAGCAGCTTGCTGCCCGGGGCAGGGGGTTCCTACGAGCAGTACTTC. Its translation: CFSSLLPGAGGSYEQYF.

This clonotype was recorded at least ten times. This chain uses TRBV27 with TRBJ2-7, with unresolved D. CDR3 length: 15 residues. Germline CDR1 reads MNHEY; CDR2 reads SMNVEV (reference sequence). V gave up 6 bases and J gave up 3 bases, with 18 bases separating them. CDR3: CASRPDRLLLYEQYF. DNA of the CDR3: TGTGCCAGCAGGCCGGATCGGCTACTTCTCTACGAGCAGTACTTC.

This clonotype has at least ten counts. J is TRBJ2-1 and V is TRBV9, with D possibly TRBD2 on 5 matching bases. The germline CDR1 and CDR2 sequences are SGDLS and YYNGEE. The CDR3 loop spans 14 amino acids. Trimming took off 4 bases at V and 4 bases at J, with 12 bases between the two ends. Written as DNA, the CDR3 is TGTGCCAGCAGCCCGGAGGCTGTTTACAATGAGCAGTTCTTC. This codes for CASSPEAVYNEQFF.

This clonotype occurred many times. Written as DNA, the CDR3 is TGTGCCAGCAGTACAGGGGGCGCGGGGGCCAACGTCCTGACTTTC. The encoded protein is CASSTGGAGANVLTF. The chain uses TRBV7-2 and TRBJ2-6; 9 bases agree with TRBD1. CDR3 length equals 15 residues. Germline-derived CDR1 and CDR2 are SGHTA and FQGNSA. Trimming at V came to 6 bases and at J to 4 bases, leaving 4 bases not matched to a gene.

Many counts were recorded for this clonotype. This chain joins TRBV27 and TRBJ1-4; 8 bases match TRBD1. The ends lost 8 bases at V and 7 bases at J; junction bases unmatched: 9. This CDR3 has 14 amino acids. CDR1 and CDR2 (germline): MNHEY, SMNVEV (reference sequence). DNA of the CDR3: TGTGCCAGCTCGACGGGACAGGCCGTTGAAAAACTGTTTTTT. It translates to CASSTGQAVEKLFF.

Notes on this clonotype: One junction end disagrees with the germline gene, perhaps due to a read error. The rearrangement uses TRBV12-3 or TRBV12-4 and TRBJ2-7, with 8 bases fitting TRBD1. This CDR3 contains 13 residues. The CDR3, as DNA: TGTGACAGCAGCCCCAGGGGGCAAAGGGAGCAGTACTTC. It codes for CDSSPRGQREQYF.

This clonotype was observed a single time. A much bigger clone sits one base away, suggesting this may be a read error. The V call is TRBV12-3 or TRBV12-4, the J call TRBJ1-5; 9 bases map to TRBD1. The V segment lost 6 bases and the J segment 3 bases; nucleotides outside the gene matches: 12. The CDR3 extends over 17 amino acids. In DNA form, the CDR3 reads TGTGCCAGCAGCCTCGGACAGGGGATGGTTGACAATCAGCCCCAGCATTTT. It translates to CASSLGQGMVDNQPQHF.

In its sample, this clonotype was seen many times. The chain joins TRBV20-1 to TRBJ2-3, with D perhaps matching TRBD2 (6 bases). V gave up 8 bases and J gave up 1 base, with 19 bases separating them. There are 15 residues in the CDR3. CDR1 is DFQATT and CDR2 is SNEGSKA in the germline V gene (reference sequence). The CDR3 nucleotides read TGCAGTACAGAGGGAAGGTGGAGGGGCACAGATACGCAGTATTTT. It codes for CSTEGRWRGTDTQYF.

This clonotype was seen ten or more times. This chain joins TRBV2 and TRBJ2-5, with TRBD2 as a possible D gene (5 bases). Trimming removed 0 bases from V and 4 bases from J, with 12 bases in between. Germline V gene data show CDR1 as SNHLY and CDR2 as FYNNEI. The CDR3 covers 15 residues. Here the CDR3 DNA reads TGTGCCAGCAGTGAAGCTGCCTACGCGGGAGAGACCCAGTACTTC. Protein sequence: CASSEAAYAGETQYF.

Many counts were recorded for this clonotype. The chain combines TRBV3-1 with TRBJ1-1, with D possibly matching TRBD1 (5 bases). Germline V gives CDR1 LGHDT, CDR2 YNNKEL (reference sequence). The CDR3 runs 16 residues. V was cut by 2 bases and J by 1 base, with 14 bases left in between. The CDR3 DNA follows: TGTGCCAGCAGCCAAACCTCGACAGTCCAGAACACTGAAGCTTTCTTT. Translated: CASSQTSTVQNTEAFF.

This clonotype was seen just once. V is TRBV27 and J is TRBJ1-6, with D possibly matching TRBD1 (5 bases). The CDR3 contains 15 residues. The germline gives CDR1 MNHEY, CDR2 SMNVEV (reference sequence). V lost 6 bases and J lost 7, with 16 bases in between. In DNA, the CDR3 is TGTGCCAGCAGACCGCGACAGAGTTACAATTCACCCCTCCACTTT. Protein: CASRPRQSYNSPLHF.

This clonotype was seen at least ten times. The chain employs TRBV20-1 and TRBJ2-7; D may be TRBD1 (7 bases). This CDR3 contains 14 residues. Trimming stripped 0 bases from V and 4 bases from J, with 13 bases between. Germline V lookup: CDR1 DFQATT, CDR2 SNEGSKA (reference sequence). In DNA form, the CDR3 reads TGCAGTGCTAGAGATTGGGCAGGGGGGTACGAGCAGTACTTC. It is translated as CSARDWAGGYEQYF.

This clonotype came up many times. The J gene is TRBJ1-1, the V gene TRBV12-3 or TRBV12-4; D uncertain. There are 13 residues in the CDR3. Trimming removed 3 bases at V and 1 base at J, with 6 bases between. The CDR3 loop is CASSFEGNTEAFF. CDR3 in DNA: TGTGCCAGCAGTTTTGAAGGGAACACTGAAGCTTTCTTT.

There are many counts of this clonotype. The rearrangement joins TRBV12-3 or TRBV12-4 to TRBJ2-1, with a possible D match to TRBD2 (5 bases). Trimming pared 5 bases from V and 8 bases from J, leaving 13 bases between. There are 13 residues in the CDR3. As DNA, the CDR3 is TGTGCCAGCAGTGGGTCGGGATGGTATGAGCAGTTCTTC. Its protein is CASSGSGWYEQFF.

This clonotype was recorded many times. The J gene is TRBJ1-4, the V gene TRBV5-1; tentative D call: TRBD1 (5 bases). This CDR3 is 15 amino acids long. Germline assignment: CDR1 SGHRS and CDR2 YFSETQ. Trimming removed 0 bases from V and 8 bases from J, with 14 bases in between. DNA for the CDR3: TGCGCCAGCAGCTTGGCACCCGGGACGGAGGAAAAACTGTTTTTT. It is translated as CASSLAPGTEEKLFF.

This clonotype was counted a few times. The CDR3 sequence: CSGGSQGGYEQYF. As DNA, the CDR3 is TGCAGCGGGGGAAGCCAGGGTGGATACGAGCAGTACTTC. The chain has TRBV29-1 and TRBJ2-7; maybe TRBD1 (5 bases). Germline values: CDR1 SQVTM, CDR2 ANQGSEA. CDR3 length: 13 amino acids. V lost 7 bases to trimming and J lost 4 bases, with 17 bases between them.

Ten or more counts support this clonotype. V and J are TRBV5-8 and TRBJ2-2, with TRBD2 as a possible D gene (6 bases). CDR1 SGHTS and CDR2 YDEGEE come from the germline V gene. V lost 8 bases, J lost 4 bases, and 15 bases lay in between. The CDR3 length is 14 residues. In nucleotides, the CDR3 is TGTGCCAGACCCCGAGAGGGAGGCACCGGGGAGCTGTTTTTT. Translated, it gives CARPREGGTGELFF. Complete variable domain (other parts from reference TRBV5-8 and TRBJ2-2): EAGVTQSPTHLIKTRGQQATLRCSPISGHTSVYWYQQALGLGLQFLLWYDEGEERNRGNFPPRFSGRQFPNYSSELNVNALELEDSALYLCARPREGGTGELFFGEGSRLTVL.

This clonotype was counted many times. CDR3 nucleotides: TGTGCCAGCAGCCAAGACAGGGGACATGAGACCCAGTACTTC. Protein sequence: CASSQDRGHETQYF. V is TRBV7-2 and J is TRBJ2-5, with 8 bases lining up with TRBD1. The V gene's germline CDR1 is SGHTA and CDR2 FQGNSA. Trimming took 5 bases from V and 5 from J; bases not matched to a gene: 7. The CDR3 has 14 amino acids.

Many counts were recorded for this clonotype. The chain is built from TRBV12-3 or TRBV12-4 and TRBJ2-7; 9 nucleotides agree with TRBD1. The CDR3 totals 13 residues. V trimming: 5 bases; J trimming: 6 bases; junction bases outside the gene matches: 5. The CDR3 region is CASSLRDRAEQYF. DNA for the CDR3: TGTGCCAGCAGTCTCCGGGACAGGGCCGAGCAGTACTTC.

The gene calls are TRBV28 and TRBJ2-7, with D possibly being TRBD1 (5 bases). In germline, CDR1 is MDHEN, CDR2 SYDVKM. CDR3 length: 12 amino acids. Trimming took off 10 bases at V and 2 bases at J, with 12 bases between the two ends. CDR3 in DNA: TGTGCCATCCGGACAAGAACCTACGAGCAGTACTTC. The encoded protein is CAIRTRTYEQYF.

Worth noting for this clonotype: Possible read error: a much larger clone is one base away. The V call is TRBV5-1, the J call TRBJ2-2; D gene unclear. Germline V gene lookup returns CDR1 SGHRS and CDR2 YFSETQ. The CDR3 is made up of 15 amino acids. The V gene lost 2 bases and the J gene lost 6 bases, with 14 bases spanning the gap. This CDR3 is CASSFGIGPAGELFF. The CDR3 DNA is TGCGCCAGCAGCTTTGGTATAGGGCCAGCCGGGGAGCTGTTTTTT.

Concerning this clonotype itself: The junction and the germline gene differ at one end; a read error may be behind it. The rearrangement links TRBV5-1 to TRBJ2-7, with 9 bases that match TRBD1. Looked up from germline, CDR1 is SGHRS and CDR2 is YFSETQ. The CDR3 extends over 14 amino acids. CDR3 residues: CASTVTGGSYEQYF. Written as DNA, the CDR3 is TGCGCTAGCACCGTAACAGGGGGCTCATACGAGCAGTACTTC.

This chain uses TRBV11-3 with TRBJ2-2; D is unresolved. CDR1 and CDR2 from the germline V gene are SGHNT and YENEEA. Trimming left V 3 bases short and J 4 bases short, with 9 bases between. The CDR3 has 14 residues. The CDR3 bases are TGTGCCAGCAGCTTGGGGTGGCTCACCGGGGAGCTGTTTTTT. It codes for CASSLGWLTGELFF.

This clonotype was recorded at least ten times. This chain connects TRBV7-6 to TRBJ2-3, with D hard to call. Germline CDR1 reads SGHVS; CDR2 reads FNYEAQ. CDR3 length: 13 residues. The V gene lost 4 bases and the J gene lost 0 bases, with 5 bases spanning the gap. The CDR3 DNA reads TGTGCCAGCAGCTCATTCAGCACAGATACGCAGTATTTT. As protein: CASSSFSTDTQYF.